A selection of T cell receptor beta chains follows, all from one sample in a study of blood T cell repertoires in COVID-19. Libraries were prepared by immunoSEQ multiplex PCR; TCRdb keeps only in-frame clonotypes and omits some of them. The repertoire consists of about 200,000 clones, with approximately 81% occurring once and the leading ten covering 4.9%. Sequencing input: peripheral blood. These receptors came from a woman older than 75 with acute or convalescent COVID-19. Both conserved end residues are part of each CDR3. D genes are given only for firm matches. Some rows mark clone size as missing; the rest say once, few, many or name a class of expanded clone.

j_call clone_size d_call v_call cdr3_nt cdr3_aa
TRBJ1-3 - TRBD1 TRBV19 TGTGCCAGTAGTACGCGGACAGGGGGAAACACCATATATTTT CASSTRTGGNTIYF
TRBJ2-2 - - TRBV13 TGTGCCAGCAGCTTAAATTCCCCTCTAAACACCGGGGAGCTGTTTTTT CASSLNSPLNTGELFF
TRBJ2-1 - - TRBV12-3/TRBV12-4 TGTGCCAGCAGCTTCTACAATGAGCAGTTCTTC CASSFYNEQFF
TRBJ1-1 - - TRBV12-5 TGTGCTAGTGGTTTGCCTCGACCGACAGGGAACACTGAAGCTTTCTTT CASGLPRPTGNTEAFF
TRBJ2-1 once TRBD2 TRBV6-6 TGTGCCAGCACCGATAGCGGGAGGGGCAATGAGCAGTTCTTC CASTDSGRGNEQFF
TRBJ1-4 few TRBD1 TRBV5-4 TGTGCCAGCAGCCCTGACAGGGGAGGGGATGAAAAACTGTTTTTT CASSPDRGGDEKLFF
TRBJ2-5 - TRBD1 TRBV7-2 TGTGCCAGCAGCTTAGGTTTACAGGGGCAGGAGACCCAGTACTTC CASSLGLQGQETQYF
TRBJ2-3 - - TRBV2 TGTGCCAGCAGTGACAGGGTTGATAGGAGCACAGATACGCAGTATTTT CASSDRVDRSTDTQYF
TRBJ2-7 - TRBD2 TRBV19 TGTGCCAGTAGTACCCGAGCGGGACTAGCTTGGTGGGAGCAGTACTTC CASSTRAGLAWWEQYF
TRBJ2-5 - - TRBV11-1 TGTGCCAGCAGCAGGGGGGGAGGGACCCAGTACTTC CASSRGGGTQYF
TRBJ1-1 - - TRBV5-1 TGCGCCAGCAGCTACGGGGGATTCGCGAACACTGAAGCTTTCTTT CASSYGGFANTEAFF
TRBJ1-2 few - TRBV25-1 TGTGCCAGCAGTGATACCCGGTGGGACTCCCTCAGGGCAGGCTACACCTTC CASSDTRWDSLRAGYTF
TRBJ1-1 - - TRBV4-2 TGTGCCAGCAGCCCCAGGGTTTGGGCTGAAGCTTTCTTT CASSPRVWAEAFF
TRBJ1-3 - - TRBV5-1 TGCGCCAGCAGCATAGAAGGGGGTTCTGGAAACACCATATATTTT CASSIEGGSGNTIYF
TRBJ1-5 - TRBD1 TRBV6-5 TGTGCCAGCAGGGGGACAGGTGAACGGCCCCAGCATTTT CASRGTGERPQHF
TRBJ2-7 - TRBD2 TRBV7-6 TGTGCCAGCAGCCGTAGCTTAGCGGGAGGGTATGAAAGGTACGAGCAGTACTTC CASSRSLAGGYERYEQYF
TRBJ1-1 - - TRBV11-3 TGTGCCAGCAGCTTAGACCCCAGGGCTGAAGCTTTCTTT CASSLDPRAEAFF